Shown below are 17 T cell receptor beta chains from a single sample sequenced in a study of CD8 T cells in Susac syndrome. Reverse transcription of about 0.45 to 1 ug RNA was performed with random hexamers. TCRdb processed the immunoSEQ multiplex PCR reads anew with MiXCR; each CDR3 protein has one entry. Seen here are approximately 230,000 distinct CDR3 sequences, just under 95% observed once, and the top ten hold approximately 0.07%. The sample was CD4+ T cells from PBMCs. The source is a human donor with multiple sclerosis.

This clonotype appeared a single time. The V gene is TRBV19, the J gene TRBJ2-1; D gene unclear. Germline V gene data show CDR1 as LNHDA and CDR2 as SQIVND (reference sequence). The germline V and J ends were trimmed by 6 bases and 7 bases, with 10 bases remaining between them. The CDR3 spans 12 residues. The chain's CDR3 is CASSTLRNEQFF. The CDR3 nucleotides read TGTGCCAGTAGCACGCTAAGGAATGAGCAGTTCTTC.

The chain has TRBV5-1 and TRBJ2-7; D is undetermined. This CDR3 region has 13 residues. Trimming removed 5 bases at V and 3 bases at J, with 12 bases between. CDR1 and CDR2 from the germline V gene are SGHRS and YFSETQ. The CDR3 sequence is CASSWIAGYEQYF. The DNA of the CDR3 is TGCGCCAGCAGTTGGATAGCTGGCTACGAGCAGTACTTC.

This clonotype was recorded a few times. The chain combines TRBV6-5 with TRBJ1-1; D perhaps matches TRBD1 (5 bases). The CDR3 consists of 13 residues. CDR1 and CDR2 from the germline V gene are MNHEY and SVGAGI. V was clipped by 11 bases and J by 0 bases, with 13 bases between them. The CDR3 protein is CASSRGMNTEAFF. CDR3 nucleotides: TGTGCCTCCTCAAGGGGCATGAACACTGAAGCTTTCTTT.

V is TRBV20-1 and J is TRBJ2-1; D is possibly TRBD2 (6 bases). The germline CDR1 and CDR2 sequences are DFQATT and SNEGSKA (reference sequence). With 0 bases removed from V and 10 bases from J, the gap between germline ends came to 7 bases. CDR3 length: 11 amino acids. CDR3 region: CSARDRGEQFF. The CDR3 bases are TGCAGTGCTAGAGATCGGGGGGAGCAGTTCTTC.

This chain uses TRBV19 with TRBJ2-1, with D possibly being TRBD1 (5 bases). Trimming pared 4 bases from V and 4 bases from J, leaving 11 bases between. Germline V gives CDR1 LNHDA, CDR2 SQIVND (reference sequence). The CDR3 consists of 14 residues. In nucleotides, the CDR3 is TGTGCCAGTAGTACCCGACAGACTTACAATGAGCAGTTCTTC. As protein: CASSTRQTYNEQFF.

This chain uses TRBV3-1 with TRBJ2-5, with 7 nucleotides matching TRBD2. V lost 6 bases and J lost 5; bases outside the gene matches: 6. The germline V gene encodes CDR1 LGHDT and CDR2 YNNKEL (reference sequence). The CDR3 runs to 13 residues. The CDR3 region has the DNA TGTGCCAGCAGACGGGGGGTGGGGGAGACCCAGTACTTC. It yields the protein CASRRGVGETQYF.

The chain employs TRBV5-1 and TRBJ2-2; 7 nucleotides match TRBD2. J was trimmed by 5 bases and V by 4 bases; bases with no gene match: 20. This CDR3 region has 19 residues. Per germline, CDR1 SGHRS and CDR2 YFSETQ. Here the CDR3 reads CASSPRLPGGTIKTGELFF. CDR3 coding DNA: TGCGCCAGCAGCCCCCGACTCCCGGGGGGAACTATCAAAACCGGGGAGCTGTTTTTT.

CDR3 sequence (DNA): TGTGCCATCAGTGGTAGCGGGGGGACCACAGATACGCAGTATTTT. It is translated as CAISGSGGTTDTQYF. This chain joins TRBV10-3 and TRBJ2-3; 10 bases map to TRBD2. V lost 4 bases and J lost 2; bases outside the gene matches: 3. CDR1 is ENHRY and CDR2 is SYGVKD in the germline V gene. The CDR3 runs 15 residues.

The rearrangement joins TRBV5-1 to TRBJ1-1, with D possibly being TRBD1 (5 bases). The V and J ends lost 4 bases and 1 base respectively, with 11 bases between them. There are 14 residues in the CDR3. Germline loops: CDR1 SGHRS, CDR2 YFSETQ. CDR3 loop: CASSTVGGNTEAFF. CDR3 in DNA: TGCGCCAGCAGCACCGTGGGGGGGAACACTGAAGCTTTCTTT.

This clonotype came up once. J is TRBJ2-3 and V is TRBV14; 13 nucleotides agree with TRBD2. The trim removed 3 bases at V and 1 base at J, leaving 13 bases unmatched. CDR1 is SGHDN and CDR2 is FVKESK in the germline V gene. The CDR3 loop spans 20 amino acids. The CDR3 loop is CASSHDPGLAGLWRTDTQYF. DNA of the CDR3: TGTGCCAGCAGCCACGATCCGGGACTAGCGGGATTGTGGCGCACAGATACGCAGTATTTT.

This clonotype showed up just once. V and J are TRBV5-1 and TRBJ2-3, with a possible D match to TRBD2 (6 bases). This CDR3 region has 18 residues. The germline V and J ends were trimmed by 0 bases and 0 bases, with 17 bases remaining between them. Germline values: CDR1 SGHRS, CDR2 YFSETQ. The DNA for the CDR3 is TGCGCCAGCAGCTTGGCCTCGGGTGGCGGGAAAAGCACAGATACGCAGTATTTT. The encoded protein is CASSLASGGGKSTDTQYF.

The chain combines TRBV4-1 with TRBJ2-3; 12 bases fit TRBD2. The CDR3 covers 17 residues. Germline CDR1 is MGHRA and CDR2 is YSYEKL. V gave up 0 bases and J gave up 5 bases; unmatched junction bases: 6. CDR3: CASSQDWTSGVQDTQYF. CDR3 DNA sequence: TGCGCCAGCAGCCAAGATTGGACTAGCGGGGTACAAGATACGCAGTATTTT.

The rearrangement joins TRBV7-6 to TRBJ2-3; D might be TRBD1 (5 bases). This CDR3 has 12 amino acids. CDR1 is SGHVS and CDR2 is FNYEAQ in the germline V gene. V lost 2 bases and J lost 7, with 7 bases in between. CDR3 sequence: CASSLQGNTQYF. CDR3 nucleotides: TGTGCCAGCAGCTTACAGGGAAATACGCAGTATTTT.

This chain links TRBV25-1 with TRBJ1-1; weak D call: TRBD1 (5 bases). The germline V and J ends were trimmed by 4 bases and 5 bases, with 11 bases remaining between them. The CDR3 sequence is 13 residues long. Per germline, CDR1 MGHDK and CDR2 SYGVNS. The CDR3 is CASSAGTLTEAFF. DNA of the CDR3: TGTGCCAGCAGTGCGGGGACTCTTACTGAAGCTTTCTTT.

The genes are TRBV12-3 or TRBV12-4 and TRBJ2-1, with D uncertain. The CDR3 runs to 14 residues. V was cut by 6 bases and J by 5 bases, with 14 bases left in between. CDR3 region: CASSLERKDNEQFF. The CDR3 nucleotides are TGTGCCAGCAGCCTCGAAAGGAAGGACAATGAGCAGTTCTTC.

The chain links TRBV25-1 to TRBJ2-2; no clear D gene. The CDR3 runs to 12 residues. V lost 3 bases, J lost 1 base, and 0 bases lay in between. Germline-derived CDR1 and CDR2 are MGHDK and SYGVNS. The chain's CDR3 is CASSENTGELFF. In DNA, the CDR3 is TGTGCCAGCAGTGAGAACACCGGGGAGCTGTTTTTT.

The rearrangement links TRBV20-1 to TRBJ1-2, with 8 bases lining up with TRBD1. The CDR3 runs to 14 residues. Losses at the gene ends were 5 bases for V and 7 bases for J; bases not matched to a gene: 12. Germline V gene data show CDR1 as DFQATT and CDR2 as SNEGSKA (reference sequence). For the CDR3, the DNA is TGCAGTGCTCCGCCGCGACAGGGGTGGGGTGGCTACACCTTC. It yields the protein CSAPPRQGWGGYTF.